The present entry profiles one T cell receptor (beta chain) with its context. The antigen is unknown. These data are taken from a study of cytomegalovirus exposure and HLA in healthy donors. As for the study in general: An analysis done earlier identified fewer than 140 million unique TCR beta sequences from approximately 180 million T cells. Unique TCRs from HLA-typed donors, 65 million to 85 million of them, were held in an early data release. Overall study results and limits: The authors confirmed in vitro that a few CMV-associated chains were specific for CMV antigens. What a later analysis reportedly showed was that an Asian-associated ancestry cluster had fewer N-insertions than the approximately 700-donor mean.

The CDR3 runs to 17 residues. After removal of 2 bases from V and 5 bases from J, the junction contained 10 bases not matched to a gene. CDR1 is LGHNA, CDR2 YSLEER, per germline. PCR amplification relied on 60 Vbeta primers (plus 13 Jbeta primers). Clones were read by immunoSEQ multiplex PCR, and TCRdb kept only the in-frame ones, dropping some. The profile shows some 200,000 clones, roughly four fifths of them singletons. This TCR was recovered from a woman in her twenties or thirties in good health and CMV-seropositive. This chain connects TRBV4-3 to TRBJ2-5; TRBD1 matches at 11 bases. Specimen: PBMCs. CDR3 sequence: CASSQNQDRGRFETQYF. CDR3 in DNA: TGCGCCAGCAGCCAAAACCAGGACAGGGGGCGATTCGAGACCCAGTACTTC.